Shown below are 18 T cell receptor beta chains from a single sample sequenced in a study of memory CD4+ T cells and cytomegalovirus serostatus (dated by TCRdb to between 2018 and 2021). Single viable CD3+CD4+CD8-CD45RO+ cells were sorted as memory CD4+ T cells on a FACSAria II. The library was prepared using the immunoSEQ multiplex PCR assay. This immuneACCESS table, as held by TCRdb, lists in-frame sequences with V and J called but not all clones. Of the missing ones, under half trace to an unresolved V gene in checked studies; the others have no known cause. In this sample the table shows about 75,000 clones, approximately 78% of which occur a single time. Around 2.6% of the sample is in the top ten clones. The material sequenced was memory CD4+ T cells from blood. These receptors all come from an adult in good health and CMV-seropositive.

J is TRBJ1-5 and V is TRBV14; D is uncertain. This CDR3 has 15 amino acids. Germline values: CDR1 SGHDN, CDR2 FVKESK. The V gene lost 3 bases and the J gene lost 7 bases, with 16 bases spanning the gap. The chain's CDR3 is CASSHPRSQRQPQHF. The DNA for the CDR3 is TGTGCCAGCAGCCACCCTAGGAGTCAGAGACAGCCCCAGCATTTT.

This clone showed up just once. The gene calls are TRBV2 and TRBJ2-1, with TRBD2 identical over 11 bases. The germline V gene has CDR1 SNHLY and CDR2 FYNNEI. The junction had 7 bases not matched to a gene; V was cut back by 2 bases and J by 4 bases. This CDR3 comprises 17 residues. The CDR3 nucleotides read TGTGCCAGCAGTGAATTAAGCCTAGCGGGAGGATACAATGAGCAGTTCTTC. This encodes CASSELSLAGGYNEQFF.

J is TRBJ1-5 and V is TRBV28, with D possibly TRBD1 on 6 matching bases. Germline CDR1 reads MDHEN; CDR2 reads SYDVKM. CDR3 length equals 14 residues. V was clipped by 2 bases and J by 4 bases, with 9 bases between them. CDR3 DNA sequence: TGTGCCAGCAGTTTAGGTGGGACAAATCAGCCCCAGCATTTT. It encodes CASSLGGTNQPQHF.

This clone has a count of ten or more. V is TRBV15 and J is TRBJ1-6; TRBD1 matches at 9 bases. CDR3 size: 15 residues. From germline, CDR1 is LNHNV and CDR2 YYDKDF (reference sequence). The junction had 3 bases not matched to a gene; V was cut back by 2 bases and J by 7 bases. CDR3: CATSRTGTGNSPLHF. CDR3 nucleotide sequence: TGTGCCACCAGCAGAACCGGGACAGGGAATTCACCCCTCCACTTT.

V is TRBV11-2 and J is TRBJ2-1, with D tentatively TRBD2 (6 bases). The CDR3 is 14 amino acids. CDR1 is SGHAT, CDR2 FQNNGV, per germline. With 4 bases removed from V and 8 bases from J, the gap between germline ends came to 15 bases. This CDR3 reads CASSWAWEVHEQFF. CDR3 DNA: TGTGCCAGCAGCTGGGCGTGGGAGGTGCATGAGCAGTTCTTC.

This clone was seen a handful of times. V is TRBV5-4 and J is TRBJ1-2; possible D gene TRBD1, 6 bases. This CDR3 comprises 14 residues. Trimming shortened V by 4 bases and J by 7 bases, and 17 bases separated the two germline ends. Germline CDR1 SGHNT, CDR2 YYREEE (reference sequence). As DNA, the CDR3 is TGTGCCAGCAGCCTGTGGTCCAGGGGAACTGGCTACACCTTC. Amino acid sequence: CASSLWSRGTGYTF. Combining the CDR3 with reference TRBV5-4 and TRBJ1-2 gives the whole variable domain ETGVTQSPTHLIKTRGQQVTLRCSSQSGHNTVSWYQQALGQGPQFIFQYYREEENGRGNFPPRFSGLQFPNYSSELNVNALELDDSALYLCASSLWSRGTGYTFGSGTRLTVV.

CDR3 DNA sequence: TGTGCCAGCAGCACACCAGGACTAGCGGGAGCCGAGACCCAGTACTTC. Translating it yields CASSTPGLAGAETQYF. This chain links TRBV5-4 with TRBJ2-5; the match to TRBD2 covers 13 bases. Per the germline V gene, CDR1 is SGHNT and CDR2 is YYREEE (reference sequence). Unmatched junction bases numbered 8, after V lost 4 bases and J lost 5 bases. This CDR3 comprises 16 residues.

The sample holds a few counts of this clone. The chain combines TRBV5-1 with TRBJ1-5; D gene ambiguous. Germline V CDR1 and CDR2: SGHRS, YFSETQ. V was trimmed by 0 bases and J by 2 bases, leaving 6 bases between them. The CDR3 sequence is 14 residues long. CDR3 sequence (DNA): TGCGCCAGCAGCTTGGGCCTTGGCAATCAGCCCCAGCATTTT. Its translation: CASSLGLGNQPQHF.

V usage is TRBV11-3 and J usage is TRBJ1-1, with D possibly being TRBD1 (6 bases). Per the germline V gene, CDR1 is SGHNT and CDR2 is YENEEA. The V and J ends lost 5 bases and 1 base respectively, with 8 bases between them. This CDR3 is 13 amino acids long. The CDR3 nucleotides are TGTGCCAGCAGCCGAGGGGGGAACACTGAAGCTTTCTTT. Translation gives CASSRGGNTEAFF.

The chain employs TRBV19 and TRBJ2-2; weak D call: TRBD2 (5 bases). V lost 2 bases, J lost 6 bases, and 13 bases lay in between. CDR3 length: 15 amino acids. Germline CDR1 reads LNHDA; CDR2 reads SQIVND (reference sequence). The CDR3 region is CASSITSRFPGELFF. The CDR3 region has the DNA TGTGCCAGTAGTATAACTAGTCGGTTTCCCGGGGAGCTGTTTTTT.

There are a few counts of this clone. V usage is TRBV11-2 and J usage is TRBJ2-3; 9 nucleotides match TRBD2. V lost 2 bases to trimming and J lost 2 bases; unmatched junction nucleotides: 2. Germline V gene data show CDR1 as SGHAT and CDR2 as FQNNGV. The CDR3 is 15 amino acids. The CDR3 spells CASSLSSGVTDTQYF. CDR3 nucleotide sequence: TGTGCCAGCAGCTTATCTAGCGGGGTCACAGATACGCAGTATTTT.

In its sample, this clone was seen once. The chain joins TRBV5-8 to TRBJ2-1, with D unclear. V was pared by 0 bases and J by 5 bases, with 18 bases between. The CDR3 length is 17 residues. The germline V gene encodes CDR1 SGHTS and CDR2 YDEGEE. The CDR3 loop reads CASSLVQTLRYNNEQFF. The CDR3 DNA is TGTGCCAGCAGCTTGGTACAGACGTTAAGATATAACAATGAGCAGTTCTTC.

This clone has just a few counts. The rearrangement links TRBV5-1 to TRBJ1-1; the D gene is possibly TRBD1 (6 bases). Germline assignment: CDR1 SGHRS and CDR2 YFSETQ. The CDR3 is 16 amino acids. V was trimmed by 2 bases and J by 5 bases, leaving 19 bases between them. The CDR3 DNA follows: TGCGCCAGCAGCTTAAACCTTTTTCGAGGGGGTACTGAAGCTTTCTTT. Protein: CASSLNLFRGGTEAFF.

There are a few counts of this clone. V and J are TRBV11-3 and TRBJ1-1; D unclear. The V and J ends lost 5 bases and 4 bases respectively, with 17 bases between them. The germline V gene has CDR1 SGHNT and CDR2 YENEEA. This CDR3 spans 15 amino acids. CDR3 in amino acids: CASSPGLSVGTEAFF. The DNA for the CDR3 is TGTGCCAGCAGCCCAGGACTCAGCGTGGGCACTGAAGCTTTCTTT.

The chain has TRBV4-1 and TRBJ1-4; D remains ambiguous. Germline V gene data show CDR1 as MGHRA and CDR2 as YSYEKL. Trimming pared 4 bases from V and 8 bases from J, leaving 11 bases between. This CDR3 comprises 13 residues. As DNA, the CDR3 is TGCGCCAGCAGCCCAGTCCGTCTGGAAAAACTGTTTTTT. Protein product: CASSPVRLEKLFF.

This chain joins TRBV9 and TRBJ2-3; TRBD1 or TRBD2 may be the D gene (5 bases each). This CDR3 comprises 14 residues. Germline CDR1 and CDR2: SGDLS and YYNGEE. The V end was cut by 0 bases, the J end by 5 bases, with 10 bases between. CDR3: CASSVEPRGDTQYF. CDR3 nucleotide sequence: TGTGCCAGCAGCGTAGAACCGAGGGGAGATACGCAGTATTTT.

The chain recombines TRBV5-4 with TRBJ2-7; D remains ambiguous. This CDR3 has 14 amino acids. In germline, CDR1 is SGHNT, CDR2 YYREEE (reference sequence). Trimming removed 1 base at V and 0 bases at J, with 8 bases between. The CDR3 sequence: CASSLLGVSYEQYF. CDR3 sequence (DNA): TGTGCCAGCAGCTTGCTAGGAGTCTCCTACGAGCAGTACTTC.

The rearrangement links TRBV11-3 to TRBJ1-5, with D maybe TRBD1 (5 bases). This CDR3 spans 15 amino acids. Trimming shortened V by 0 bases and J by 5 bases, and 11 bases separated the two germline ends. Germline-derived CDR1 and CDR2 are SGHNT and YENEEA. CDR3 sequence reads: CASSLERGLYQPQHF. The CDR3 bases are TGTGCCAGCAGCTTAGAGAGGGGATTGTATCAGCCCCAGCATTTT.